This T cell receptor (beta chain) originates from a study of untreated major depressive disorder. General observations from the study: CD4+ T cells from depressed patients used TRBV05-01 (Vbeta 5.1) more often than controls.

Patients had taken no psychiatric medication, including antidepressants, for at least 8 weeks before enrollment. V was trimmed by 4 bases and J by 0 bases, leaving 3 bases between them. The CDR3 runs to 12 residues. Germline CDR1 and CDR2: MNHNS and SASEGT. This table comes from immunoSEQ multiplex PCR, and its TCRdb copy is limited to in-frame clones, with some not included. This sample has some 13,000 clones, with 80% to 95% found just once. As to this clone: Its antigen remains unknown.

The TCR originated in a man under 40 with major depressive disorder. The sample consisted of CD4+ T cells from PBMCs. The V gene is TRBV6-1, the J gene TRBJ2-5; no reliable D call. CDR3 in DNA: TGTGCCAGCAGTGTGAACCAAGAGACCCAGTACTTC. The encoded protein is CASSVNQETQYF.